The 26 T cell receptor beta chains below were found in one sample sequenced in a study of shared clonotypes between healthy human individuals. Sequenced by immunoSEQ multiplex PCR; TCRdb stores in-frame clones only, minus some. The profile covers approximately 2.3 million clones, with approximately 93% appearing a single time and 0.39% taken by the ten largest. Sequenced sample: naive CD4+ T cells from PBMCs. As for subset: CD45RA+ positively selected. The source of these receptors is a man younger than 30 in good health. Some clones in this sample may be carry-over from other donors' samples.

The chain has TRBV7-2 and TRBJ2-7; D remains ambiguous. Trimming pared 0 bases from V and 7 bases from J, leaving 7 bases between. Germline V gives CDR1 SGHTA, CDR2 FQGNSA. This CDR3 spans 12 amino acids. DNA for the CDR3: TGTGCCAGCAGCTTAGCGCGGCAGGAGCAGTACTTC. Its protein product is CASSLARQEQYF.

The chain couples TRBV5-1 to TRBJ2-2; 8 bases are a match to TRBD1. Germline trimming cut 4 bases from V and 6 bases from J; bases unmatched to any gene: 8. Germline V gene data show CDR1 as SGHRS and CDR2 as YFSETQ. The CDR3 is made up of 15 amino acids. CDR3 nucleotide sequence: TGCGCCAGCAGCGATCCGGGACAGGAGGCCGGGGAGCTGTTTTTT. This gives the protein CASSDPGQEAGELFF.

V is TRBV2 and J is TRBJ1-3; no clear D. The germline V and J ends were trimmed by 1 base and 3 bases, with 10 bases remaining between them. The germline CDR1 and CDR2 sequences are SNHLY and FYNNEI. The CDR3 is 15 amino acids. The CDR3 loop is CASSEVGRDGNTIYF. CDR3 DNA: TGTGCCAGCAGTGAAGTTGGTAGGGATGGAAACACCATATATTTT.

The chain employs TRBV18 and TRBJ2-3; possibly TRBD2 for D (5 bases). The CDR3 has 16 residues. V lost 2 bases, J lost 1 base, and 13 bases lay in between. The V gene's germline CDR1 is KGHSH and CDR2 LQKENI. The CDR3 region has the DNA TGTGCCAGCTCACCAAACGGGGTATTAGGCACAGATACGCAGTATTTT. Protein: CASSPNGVLGTDTQYF.

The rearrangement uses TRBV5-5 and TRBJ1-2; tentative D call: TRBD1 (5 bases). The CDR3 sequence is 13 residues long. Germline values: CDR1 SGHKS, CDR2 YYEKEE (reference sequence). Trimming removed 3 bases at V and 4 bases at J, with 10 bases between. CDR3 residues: CASSSQDTYGYTF. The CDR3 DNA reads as TGTGCCAGCAGCTCCCAGGACACCTATGGCTACACCTTC. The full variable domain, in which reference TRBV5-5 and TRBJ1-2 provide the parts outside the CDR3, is DAGVTQSPTHLIKTRGQQVTLRCSPISGHKSVSWYQQVLGQGPQFIFQYYEKEERGRGNFPDRFSARQFPNYSSELNVNALLLGDSALYLCASSSQDTYGYTFGSGTRLTVV.

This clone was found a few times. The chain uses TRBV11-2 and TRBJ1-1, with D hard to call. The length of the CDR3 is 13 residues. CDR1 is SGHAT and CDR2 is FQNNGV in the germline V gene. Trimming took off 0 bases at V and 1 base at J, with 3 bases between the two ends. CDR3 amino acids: CASSLEENTEAFF. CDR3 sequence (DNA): TGTGCCAGCAGCTTAGAGGAGAACACTGAAGCTTTCTTT.

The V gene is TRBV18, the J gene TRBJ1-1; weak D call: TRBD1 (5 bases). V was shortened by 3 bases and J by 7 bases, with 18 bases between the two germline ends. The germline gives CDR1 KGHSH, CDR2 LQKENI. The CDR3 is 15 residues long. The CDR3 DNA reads TGTGCCAGCTCACCCTCGCCTGGACAACGCTTTGAAGCTTTCTTT. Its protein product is CASSPSPGQRFEAFF.

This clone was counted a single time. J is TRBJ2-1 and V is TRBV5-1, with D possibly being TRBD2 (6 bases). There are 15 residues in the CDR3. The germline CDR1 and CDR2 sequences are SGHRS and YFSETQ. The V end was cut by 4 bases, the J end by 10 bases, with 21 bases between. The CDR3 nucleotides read TGCGCCAGCAGCCTGGGGGACTTGCGGGTGGCCGAGCAGTTCTTC. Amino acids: CASSLGDLRVAEQFF.

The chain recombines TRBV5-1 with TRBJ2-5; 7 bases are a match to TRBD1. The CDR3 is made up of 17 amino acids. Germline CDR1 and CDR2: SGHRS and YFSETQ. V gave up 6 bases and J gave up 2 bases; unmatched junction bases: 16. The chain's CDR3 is CASNPGIQGLTQETQYF. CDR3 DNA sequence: TGCGCCAGCAACCCCGGAATACAGGGGCTAACACAAGAGACCCAGTACTTC.

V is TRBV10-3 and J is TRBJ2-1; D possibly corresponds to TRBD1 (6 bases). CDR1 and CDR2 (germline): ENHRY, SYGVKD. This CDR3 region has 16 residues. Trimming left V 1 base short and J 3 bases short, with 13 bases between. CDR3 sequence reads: CAISELRDRIYNEQFF. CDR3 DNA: TGTGCCATCAGTGAGTTGCGCGACAGGATCTACAATGAGCAGTTCTTC.

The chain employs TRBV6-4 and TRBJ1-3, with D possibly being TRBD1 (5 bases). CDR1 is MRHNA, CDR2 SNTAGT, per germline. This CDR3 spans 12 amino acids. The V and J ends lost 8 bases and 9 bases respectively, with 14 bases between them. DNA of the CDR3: TGTGCCAGCCTCCGGGGGTGCGGCACCATATATTTT. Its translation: CASLRGCGTIYF.

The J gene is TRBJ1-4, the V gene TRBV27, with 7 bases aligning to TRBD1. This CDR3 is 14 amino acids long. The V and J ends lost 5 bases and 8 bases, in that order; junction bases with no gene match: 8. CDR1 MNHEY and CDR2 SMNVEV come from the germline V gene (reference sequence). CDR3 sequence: CASSPKGAWEKLFF. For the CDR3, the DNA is TGTGCCAGCAGTCCCAAGGGGGCGTGGGAAAAACTGTTTTTT. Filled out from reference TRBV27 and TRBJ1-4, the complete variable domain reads EAQVTQNPRYLITVTGKKLTVTCSQNMNHEYMSWYRQDPGLGLRQIYYSMNVEVTDKGDVPEGYKVSRKEKRNFPLILESPSPNQTSLYFCASSPKGAWEKLFFGSGTQLSVL.

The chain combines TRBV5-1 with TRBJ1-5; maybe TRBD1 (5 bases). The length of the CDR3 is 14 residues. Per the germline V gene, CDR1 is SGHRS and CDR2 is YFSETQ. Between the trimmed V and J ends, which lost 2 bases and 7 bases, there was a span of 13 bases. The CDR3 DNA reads TGCGCCAGCAGCTTTCAGGGAGAGGGGCAGCCCCAGCATTTT. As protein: CASSFQGEGQPQHF. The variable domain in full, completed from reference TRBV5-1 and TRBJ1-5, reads KAGVTQTPRYLIKTRGQQVTLSCSPISGHRSVSWYQQTPGQGLQFLFEYFSETQRNKGNFPGRFSGRQFSNSRSEMNVSTLELGDSALYLCASSFQGEGQPQHFGDGTRLSIL.

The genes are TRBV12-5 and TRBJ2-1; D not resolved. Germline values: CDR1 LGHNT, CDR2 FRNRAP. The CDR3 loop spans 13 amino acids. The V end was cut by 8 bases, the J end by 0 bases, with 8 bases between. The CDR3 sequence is CASFPTSYNEQFF. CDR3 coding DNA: TGTGCTAGTTTTCCCACCTCCTACAATGAGCAGTTCTTC.

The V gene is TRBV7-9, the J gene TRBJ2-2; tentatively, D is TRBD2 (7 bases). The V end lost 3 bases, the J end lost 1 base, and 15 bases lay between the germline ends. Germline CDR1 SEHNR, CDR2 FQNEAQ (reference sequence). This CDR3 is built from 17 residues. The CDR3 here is CASSLRSGGKNTGELFF. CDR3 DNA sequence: TGTGCCAGCAGCTTGCGGTCGGGGGGCAAGAACACCGGGGAGCTGTTTTTT.

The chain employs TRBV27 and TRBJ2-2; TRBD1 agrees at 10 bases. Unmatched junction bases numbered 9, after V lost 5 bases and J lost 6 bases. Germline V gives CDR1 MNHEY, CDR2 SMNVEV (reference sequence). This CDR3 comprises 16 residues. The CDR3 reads CASSIRDRGGPGELFF. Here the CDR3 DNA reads TGTGCCAGCAGTATCAGGGACAGGGGAGGCCCCGGGGAGCTGTTTTTT.

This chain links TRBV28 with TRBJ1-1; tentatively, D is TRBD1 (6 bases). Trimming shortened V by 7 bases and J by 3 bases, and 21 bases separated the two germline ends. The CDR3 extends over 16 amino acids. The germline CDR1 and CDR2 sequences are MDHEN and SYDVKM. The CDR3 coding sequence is TGTGCCAGCACGTCCCGGGGGGCTCAAAAGGACACTGAAGCTTTCTTT. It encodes CASTSRGAQKDTEAFF. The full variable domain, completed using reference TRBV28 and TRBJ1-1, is DVKVTQSSRYLVKRTGEKVFLECVQDMDHENMFWYRQDPGLGLRLIYFSYDVKMKEKGDIPEGYSVSREKKERFSLILESASTNQTSMYLCASTSRGAQKDTEAFFGQGTRLTVV.

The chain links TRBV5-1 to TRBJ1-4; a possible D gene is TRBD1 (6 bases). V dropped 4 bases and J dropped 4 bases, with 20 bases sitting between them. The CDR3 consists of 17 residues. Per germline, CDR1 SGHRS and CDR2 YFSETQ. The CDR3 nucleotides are TGCGCCAGCAGCCCAAACCAGGGGCACCACCTTAATGAAAAACTGTTTTTT. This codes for CASSPNQGHHLNEKLFF. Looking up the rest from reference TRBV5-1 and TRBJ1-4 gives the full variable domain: KAGVTQTPRYLIKTRGQQVTLSCSPISGHRSVSWYQQTPGQGLQFLFEYFSETQRNKGNFPGRFSGRQFSNSRSEMNVSTLELGDSALYLCASSPNQGHHLNEKLFFGSGTQLSVL.

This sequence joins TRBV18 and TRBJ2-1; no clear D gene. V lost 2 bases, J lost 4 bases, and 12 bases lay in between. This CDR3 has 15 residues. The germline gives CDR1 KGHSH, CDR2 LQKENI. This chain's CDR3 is CASSPGSTAYNEQFF. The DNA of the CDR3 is TGTGCCAGCTCACCAGGCTCAACGGCATACAATGAGCAGTTCTTC.

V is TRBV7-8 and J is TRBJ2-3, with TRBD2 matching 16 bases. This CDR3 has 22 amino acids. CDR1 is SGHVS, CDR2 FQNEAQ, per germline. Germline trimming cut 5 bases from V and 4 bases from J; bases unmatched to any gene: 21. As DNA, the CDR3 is TGTGCCAGCAGCACTCCAAGGGGAATACAGGGACTAGCGGGAGGGCCCGCAGATACGCAGTATTTT. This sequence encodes CASSTPRGIQGLAGGPADTQYF.

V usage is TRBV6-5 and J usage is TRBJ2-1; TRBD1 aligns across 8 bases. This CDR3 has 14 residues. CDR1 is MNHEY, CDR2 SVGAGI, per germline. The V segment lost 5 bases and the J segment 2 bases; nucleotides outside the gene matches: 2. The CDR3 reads CASSGQGAYNEQFF. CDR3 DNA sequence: TGTGCCAGCAGTGGACAGGGCGCCTACAATGAGCAGTTCTTC.

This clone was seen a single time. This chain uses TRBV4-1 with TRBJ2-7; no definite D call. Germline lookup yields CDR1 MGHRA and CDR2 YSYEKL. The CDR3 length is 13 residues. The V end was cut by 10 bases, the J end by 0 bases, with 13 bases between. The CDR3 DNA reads TGCGCCACTGCAGAAACGAGCTCCTACGAGCAGTACTTC. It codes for CATAETSSYEQYF.

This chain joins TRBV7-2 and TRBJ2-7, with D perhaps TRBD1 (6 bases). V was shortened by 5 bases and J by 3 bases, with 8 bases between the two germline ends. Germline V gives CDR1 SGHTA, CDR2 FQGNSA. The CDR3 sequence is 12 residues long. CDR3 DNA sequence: TGTGCCAGCAGCAAACAGGGCTACGAGCAGTACTTC. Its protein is CASSKQGYEQYF.

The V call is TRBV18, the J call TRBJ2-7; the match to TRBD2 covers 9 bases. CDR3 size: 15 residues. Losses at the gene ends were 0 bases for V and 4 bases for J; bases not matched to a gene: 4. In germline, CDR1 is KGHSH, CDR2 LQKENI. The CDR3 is CASSPPGLAMYEQYF. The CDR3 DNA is TGTGCCAGCTCACCACCGGGACTAGCCATGTACGAGCAGTACTTC. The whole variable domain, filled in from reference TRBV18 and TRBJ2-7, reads NAGVMQNPRHLVRRRGQEARLRCSPMKGHSHVYWYRQLPEEGLKFMVYLQKENIIDESGMPKERFSAEFPKEGPSILRIQQVVRGDSAAYFCASSPPGLAMYEQYFGPGTRLTVT.

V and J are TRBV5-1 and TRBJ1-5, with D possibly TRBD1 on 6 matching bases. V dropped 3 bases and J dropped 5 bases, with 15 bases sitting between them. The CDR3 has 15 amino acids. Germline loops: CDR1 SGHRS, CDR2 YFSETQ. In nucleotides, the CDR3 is TGCGCCAGCAGCTCCGCGGGGGAGGGGGATCAGCCCCAGCATTTT. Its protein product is CASSSAGEGDQPQHF.

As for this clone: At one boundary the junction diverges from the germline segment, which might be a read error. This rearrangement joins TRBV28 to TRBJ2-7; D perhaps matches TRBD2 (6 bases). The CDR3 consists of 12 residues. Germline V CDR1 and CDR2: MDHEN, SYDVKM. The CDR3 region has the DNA TGTGCCGGCAGTCGGGGGTCACTCGAGCAGTACTTC. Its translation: CAGSRGSLEQYF.